This TCR beta chain was recorded in a study of blood T cells in healthy people across ages (dated by TCRdb to 2013 to 2016). Study-level background: In model experiments, roughly one uniquely barcoded TCR beta cDNA molecule per two T cells was captured by template switching. Using deep sequencing normalized with unique cDNA molecular identifiers, the study measured how TCR beta repertoire diversity changes with age. Four age groups were formed from the donors: young (average roughly 16 years), middle-aged (approximately 40), aged (about 62) and long-lived (approximately 80). To avoid experimental bias, donors of different ages were spread randomly across the sequencing lanes. Using the same blood draw, the study looked at two additional independent replicas of 1 million unique cDNA reads for two donors, one aged 18 to 30 and the other aged 80 or older.

Study-wide findings and limitations: As age increased, observed TCR beta diversity per million T cells dropped in a roughly linear way, and a significant reduction was already evident by age around 41. Bulk unsorted PBMC profiling prevented conclusive comparison of naive and antigen-experienced compartments. The long-lived group showed more naive CD4+ T cells, fewer expanded clones and increased TCR diversity than the aged group, suggesting age selection. There was a strong correlation between observed TCR beta diversity and the percentage of naive T cells measured by flow cytometry. Estimates of total diversity based on one million sequenced T cells were considered lower bounds and underestimates. The CMV infection status of donors was not known, potentially confounding age-related changes in expanded clonotypes.

To prepare the library, 5' RACE was applied. Data came from an Illumina HiSeq 2500. A second PCR of about 6 to 12 cycles was run with a J-beta primer mix and a sample-barcoded 5' primer. Each TCR beta cDNA molecule received a unique molecular identifier from a template-switch 5' adaptor carrying 12 random nucleotides. Each sample yielded at least 3 million CDR3-containing paired-end reads. First-strand cDNA was synthesized from all RNA with the Mint cDNA synthesis kit, primed by a TRBC-specific oligonucleotide. Following uracil-DNA glycosylase treatment, a first 18-cycle PCR with universal primers M1SS and BC2_uni_R was performed on all cDNA. The source study handled its data this way. For normalization, 1 million high-quality reads were randomly selected from each sample, with every read carrying a distinct molecular identifier. Reads with shared molecular identifiers were discarded instead of being binned into consensus sequences. CDR3 identification, clonotype clustering and error correction used MiTCR with a Q25 quality threshold and the strictest error-elimination algorithm. A nonparametric unseen species model with Euler transformation was used to estimate lower-bound total TCR beta diversity. TCRdb itself trimmed the public reads at Q25 with fastp, ran MiXCR and retained productive beta chains. Records with the same CDR3 protein are collapsed into one entry carrying the most frequent genes and DNA. The authors' filters were not applied to this entry. The sample table holds some 1.5 million distinct CDR3 sequences, of which about 45% were seen once. The ten biggest clones cover about 3.8% of the sample.

The junction carries 14 bases between V and J, which are trimmed by 2 bases and 2 bases respectively. The CDR3 goes from the cysteine to the phenylalanine over 16 residues. Solely the CDR3 DNA is kept, with 48 bases framed from the first base. The germline V gene encodes CDR1 MDHEN and CDR2 SYDVKM. With respect to this clonotype: Its antigen is currently not known. No much larger clone is present one base from it, and per-base qualities are unavailable.

Donors were a few dozen systemically healthy Caucasian individuals from Russia aged 6 to 90 years. Each donor gave about 9.7 milliliters of peripheral blood, drawn into EDTA-treated Vacutainer tubes. Ficoll-Paque density-gradient centrifugation was used to isolate PBMCs, with at least 7 million per sample. Trizol reagent was used to extract total RNA from the PBMCs, yielding at least 5.5 micrograms per sample. The percentages of naive CD45RAhigh/CD27high T cells were determined by flow cytometry on a PBMC aliquot from every donor. The receptor's source is a woman between 18 and 30 years old in good health. The sequencing input was blood. The rearrangement joined TRBV28 to TRBJ2-3, with TRBD1 perhaps the D gene, on 6 matching bases. The nucleotide sequence reads TGTGCCAGCAGTTTAGGGGGACAAACGACCACAGATACGCAGTATTTT. Translated, it reads CASSLGGQTTTDTQYF.